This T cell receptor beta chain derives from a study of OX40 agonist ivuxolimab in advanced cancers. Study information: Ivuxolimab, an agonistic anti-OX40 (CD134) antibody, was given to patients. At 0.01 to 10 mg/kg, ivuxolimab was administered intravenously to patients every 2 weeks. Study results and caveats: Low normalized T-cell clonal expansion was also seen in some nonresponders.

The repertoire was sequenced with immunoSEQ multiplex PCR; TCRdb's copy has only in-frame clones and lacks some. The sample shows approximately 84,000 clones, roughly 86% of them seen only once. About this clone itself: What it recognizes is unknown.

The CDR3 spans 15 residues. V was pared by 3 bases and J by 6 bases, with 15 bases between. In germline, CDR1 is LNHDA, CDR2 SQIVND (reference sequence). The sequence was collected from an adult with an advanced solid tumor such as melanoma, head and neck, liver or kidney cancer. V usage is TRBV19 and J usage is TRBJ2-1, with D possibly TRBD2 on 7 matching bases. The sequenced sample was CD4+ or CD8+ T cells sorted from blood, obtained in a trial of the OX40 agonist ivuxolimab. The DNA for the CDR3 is TGTGCCAGTAGTATTATTGGGGGAGGGGGCAATGAGCAGTTCTTC. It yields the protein CASSIIGGGGNEQFF.